Sequencing of this T cell receptor (beta chain) was carried out in a study of blood T cell repertoires in COVID-19. The wider study: Nucleic acid was either cDNA or gDNA, and it came from T cells, B-cell-depleted T cells, or PBMCs.

J lost 7 bases, V lost 0 bases, and 7 bases had no gene match. CDR3 size: 16 residues. Germline V CDR1 and CDR2: LNHDA, SQIVND (reference sequence). Using immunoSEQ multiplex PCR, the repertoire was profiled, and TCRdb retains in-frame clones only, with some absent. The sample carries approximately 400,000 clones, roughly 92% recorded once. The chain links TRBV19 to TRBJ2-3; 10 positions agree with TRBD1. The receptor comes from a woman in her thirties or forties who had been exposed to COVID-19. Specimen: PBMCs or T cells enriched from blood (not recorded which). The CDR3 spells CASSIDLRQGAHTQYF. The CDR3 DNA reads as TGTGCCAGTAGTATAGATTTGAGACAGGGGGCCCATACGCAGTATTTT.